This T cell receptor beta chain was sequenced for a study of T cells after yellow fever vaccination. Study details: Fractions with few cells were prepared using SMART-Seq v4 Ultra Low Input.

About this clonotype: The target antigen is unknown. The junction does not match germline at one end; this may be a read error.

Study-level findings and limits: Contamination by abundant bulk-population clonotypes could be present in FACS-sorted repertoires.

MiXCR, run by TCRdb on the 5' RACE reads, gives a single entry per CDR3 protein. The data show 500,000 to 700,000 distinct CDR3 sequences, with roughly 21% seen just once and approximately 15% held by the top ten. This TCR came from a man in his thirties or forties who received the YFV17D yellow fever vaccine. The sequencing used PBMCs, collected 15 days after the yellow fever booster vaccination.

This CDR3 is CSVQDEWSAKNIQYF. CDR3 coding DNA: TGCAGCGTTCAAGACGAATGGTCTGCCAAAAACATTCAGTACTTC. The chain recombines TRBV29-1 with TRBJ2-4, with D hard to call. Per the germline V gene, CDR1 is SQVTM and CDR2 is ANQGSEA. CDR3 length: 15 amino acids.